This T cell receptor (beta chain) was sequenced in a study of cytomegalovirus exposure and HLA in healthy donors. 13 Jbeta primers and 60 Vbeta primers were used for the PCR. The assay was immunoSEQ multiplex PCR, and TCRdb's table has in-frame clones only and misses some. Of about 160,000 clones listed, 80% were seen once; the top ten hold approximately 4.5%. Of note for this clone: What it binds is not known.

Germline CDR1 reads ENHRY; CDR2 reads SYGVKD. Deletions cut 11 bases from V and 2 bases from J, with 13 bases between. This CDR3 comprises 13 residues. The study, taken as a whole, reports: The study listed under 200 cytomegalovirus-associated TCR beta chains. According to an earlier analysis, most TCR beta V segments yielded productive rearrangements about 87% or about 30% of the time.

The sample was PBMCs. The receptor was derived from a man younger than 40 in good health and CMV-seronegative. The chain carries TRBV10-3 and TRBJ2-4; maybe TRBD2 (5 bases). This chain's CDR3 is CAGAAGTKNIQYF. For the CDR3, the DNA is TGTGCCGGAGCCGCCGGGACCAAAAACATTCAGTACTTC.